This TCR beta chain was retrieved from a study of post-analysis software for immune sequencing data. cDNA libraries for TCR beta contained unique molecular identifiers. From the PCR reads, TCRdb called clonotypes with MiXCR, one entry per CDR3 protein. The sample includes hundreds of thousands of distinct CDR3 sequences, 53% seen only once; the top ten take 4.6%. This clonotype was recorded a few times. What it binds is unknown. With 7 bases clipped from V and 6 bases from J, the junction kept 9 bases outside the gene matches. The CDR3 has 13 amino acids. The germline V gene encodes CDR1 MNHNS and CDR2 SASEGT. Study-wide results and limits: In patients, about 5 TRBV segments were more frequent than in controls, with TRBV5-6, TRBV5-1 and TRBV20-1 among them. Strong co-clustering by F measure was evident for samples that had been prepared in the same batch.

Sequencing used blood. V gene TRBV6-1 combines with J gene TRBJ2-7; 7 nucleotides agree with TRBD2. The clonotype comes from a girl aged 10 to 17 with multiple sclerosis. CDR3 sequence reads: CASNWREPVEQYF. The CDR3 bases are TGTGCCAGCAACTGGCGGGAGCCTGTCGAGCAGTACTTC.